A single sample gave rise to the 7 T cell receptor beta chains below, sequenced in a study of cytomegalovirus exposure and HLA in healthy donors. A multiplex PCR was run with 60 Vbeta primers and 13 Jbeta primers. Repertoires were generated with immunoSEQ multiplex PCR, while TCRdb's copy carries only in-frame clones and drops some. The table has 150,000 to 200,000 clones, 60% to 85% seen once. The sample was PBMCs. All receptors derive from a woman in her forties in good health and CMV-seropositive.

This clone appeared once. This CDR3 reads CASSQGRIAGGPDTQYF. CDR3 sequence (DNA): TGCGCCAGCAGCCAAGGGAGGATAGCGGGGGGGCCAGATACGCAGTATTTT. The chain couples TRBV4-1 to TRBJ2-3; 11 bases agree with TRBD2. The CDR3 runs to 17 residues. Germline loops: CDR1 MGHRA, CDR2 YSYEKL. V gave up 1 base and J gave up 4 bases; unmatched junction bases: 7.

The V and J genes are TRBV7-3 and TRBJ2-3, with 7 bases aligning to TRBD2. CDR3 length: 16 amino acids. Germline V gives CDR1 SGHTA, CDR2 FQGTGA. With V trimmed by 5 bases and J by 2 bases, 10 bases remained unmatched. CDR3 bases: TGTGCCAGCAGCCCAGGACTAGTCCTTACCACAGATACGCAGTATTTT. Its translation is CASSPGLVLTTDTQYF.

The V and J genes are TRBV4-1 and TRBJ2-3; D is perhaps TRBD1 (5 bases). Per the germline V gene, CDR1 is MGHRA and CDR2 is YSYEKL. The CDR3 loop spans 14 amino acids. With 1 base removed from V and 4 bases from J, the gap between germline ends came to 9 bases. CDR3 coding DNA: TGCGCCAGCAGCCAAGTTACAGGATCAGATACGCAGTATTTT. Protein sequence: CASSQVTGSDTQYF.

The table lists this clone with a few counts. V is TRBV5-6 and J is TRBJ2-3; D might be TRBD2 (7 bases). Trimming stripped 1 base from V and 5 bases from J, with 14 bases between. CDR1 SGHDT and CDR2 YYEEEE come from the germline V gene. The CDR3 spans 15 residues. In DNA, the CDR3 is TGTGCCAGCAGCTTGTTGGGGGGGCTGGGAGATACGCAGTATTTT. Its protein is CASSLLGGLGDTQYF.

This sequence joins TRBV5-5 and TRBJ2-7; 7 bases are a match to TRBD1. The CDR3 totals 14 residues. The V segment lost 6 bases and the J segment 6 bases; nucleotides outside the gene matches: 12. Germline values: CDR1 SGHKS, CDR2 YYEKEE (reference sequence). Here the CDR3 DNA reads TGTGCCAGCATACGGACAGGAACATCGACCGAGCAGTACTTC. It is translated as CASIRTGTSTEQYF. Drawing the rest from reference TRBV5-5 and TRBJ2-7, the complete variable domain is DAGVTQSPTHLIKTRGQQVTLRCSPISGHKSVSWYQQVLGQGPQFIFQYYEKEERGRGNFPDRFSARQFPNYSSELNVNALLLGDSALYLCASIRTGTSTEQYFGPGTRLTVT.

V is TRBV18 and J is TRBJ1-1; D remains unclear. Germline assignment: CDR1 KGHSH and CDR2 LQKENI. V gave up 2 bases and J gave up 0 bases, with 4 bases separating them. This CDR3 comprises 13 residues. This chain's CDR3 is CASSPDMNTEAFF. The DNA for the CDR3 is TGTGCCAGCTCACCAGACATGAACACTGAAGCTTTCTTT.

This rearrangement joins TRBV28 to TRBJ1-2; TRBD1 aligns across 8 bases. This CDR3 contains 15 residues. Germline values: CDR1 MDHEN, CDR2 SYDVKM. V lost 8 bases and J lost 4; bases outside the gene matches: 12. In nucleotides, the CDR3 is TGTGCCAGCGGGGGAGCCCCAGGGGGCCGCTATGGCTACACCTTC. Its translation: CASGGAPGGRYGYTF.